The 29 T cell receptor beta chains listed next were all sequenced from one sample in a study of T cell changes during pregnancy in multiple sclerosis. Repertoires were generated with immunoSEQ multiplex PCR, while TCRdb's copy carries only in-frame clones and drops some. The table lists around 30,000 clones, about 91% of them singletons, with roughly a tenth in the top ten. Sequencing was performed on CD8+ T cells from peripheral blood mononuclear cells, taken in the second trimester of pregnancy. The receptor source for this set is a female donor with multiple sclerosis, enrolled in a pregnancy study.

The V and J genes are TRBV7-3 and TRBJ2-3, with 9 bases that match TRBD1. The V segment lost 5 bases and the J segment 9 bases; nucleotides outside the gene matches: 6. The CDR3 runs to 13 residues. CDR1 and CDR2 (germline): SGHTA, FQGTGA. The CDR3 loop is CASSLAGTGTQYF. Written as DNA, the CDR3 is TGTGCCAGCAGCCTCGCCGGGACAGGGACGCAGTATTTT.

J is TRBJ2-3 and V is TRBV7-8; D possibly corresponds to TRBD2 (7 bases). The CDR3 runs 17 residues. CDR1 SGHVS and CDR2 FQNEAQ come from the germline V gene. Trimming cost V 5 bases and J 1 base, with 19 bases left between them. This CDR3 reads CASSIGGGGSGTDTQYF. The CDR3 nucleotides read TGTGCCAGCAGCATTGGGGGGGGCGGGTCCGGCACAGATACGCAGTATTTT.

The V call is TRBV9, the J call TRBJ2-3, with TRBD1 matching 7 bases. Per germline, CDR1 SGDLS and CDR2 YYNGEE. This CDR3 is built from 16 residues. Germline trimming cut 0 bases from V and 4 bases from J; bases unmatched to any gene: 8. The CDR3 DNA is TGTGCCAGCAGCGTAGAGGGAACAGGGGCGGCAGATACGCAGTATTTT. Amino acid sequence: CASSVEGTGAADTQYF.

The V call is TRBV5-1, the J call TRBJ2-5; TRBD1 aligns across 9 bases. This CDR3 is 14 amino acids long. The germline V gene has CDR1 SGHRS and CDR2 YFSETQ. V lost 4 bases to trimming and J lost 4 bases; unmatched junction nucleotides: 5. The DNA of the CDR3 is TGCGCCAGCAGCCAGGACAGGGGACGAGAGACCCAGTACTTC. Translation gives CASSQDRGRETQYF.

The V and J genes are TRBV19 and TRBJ2-5; 11 bases align to TRBD2. V was clipped by 6 bases and J by 2 bases; unmatched bases: 5. This CDR3 comprises 15 residues. Germline values: CDR1 LNHDA, CDR2 SQIVND (reference sequence). CDR3 in amino acids: CASSLGLAVQETQYF. The CDR3 bases are TGTGCCAGTAGCCTGGGACTAGCGGTACAAGAGACCCAGTACTTC.

The chain employs TRBV4-1 and TRBJ2-2; tentative D call: TRBD2 (5 bases). Trimming took off 9 bases at V and 1 base at J, with 9 bases between the two ends. CDR1 MGHRA and CDR2 YSYEKL come from the germline V gene. This CDR3 is 13 amino acids long. The chain's CDR3 is CASKRKNTGELFF. For the CDR3, the DNA is TGCGCCAGTAAGCGGAAGAACACCGGGGAGCTGTTTTTT.

J is TRBJ1-5 and V is TRBV15, with a possible D match to TRBD1 (6 bases). This CDR3 contains 17 residues. V was pared by 0 bases and J by 9 bases, with 21 bases between. The V gene's germline CDR1 is LNHNV and CDR2 YYDKDF (reference sequence). This CDR3 is CATSREWATNKGGPQHF. In nucleotides, the CDR3 is TGTGCCACCAGCAGAGAGTGGGCTACTAACAAAGGGGGGCCCCAGCATTTT.

This sequence joins TRBV7-9 and TRBJ2-2; 8 positions match TRBD1. Germline V gives CDR1 SEHNR, CDR2 FQNEAQ (reference sequence). The CDR3 totals 15 residues. The V segment lost 5 bases and the J segment 3 bases; nucleotides outside the gene matches: 5. CDR3 in DNA: TGTGCCAGCAGCCCTAGACAGGGGTACACCGGGGAGCTGTTTTTT. This gives the protein CASSPRQGYTGELFF. The full variable domain, rest sourced from reference TRBV7-9 and TRBJ2-2, is DTGVSQNPRHKITKRGQNVTFRCDPISEHNRLYWYRQTLGQGPEFLTYFQNEAQLEKSRLLSDRFSAERPKGSFSTLEIQRTEQGDSAMYLCASSPRQGYTGELFFGEGSRLTVL.

This clone showed up just once. The chain employs TRBV19 and TRBJ2-3; TRBD1 matches at 7 bases. Per the germline V gene, CDR1 is LNHDA and CDR2 is SQIVND (reference sequence). After removal of 3 bases from V and 5 bases from J, the junction contained 11 bases not matched to a gene. The CDR3 extends over 16 amino acids. The chain's CDR3 is CASSMSETGLIDTQYF. CDR3 coding DNA: TGTGCCAGTAGTATGTCTGAGACAGGGTTGATAGATACGCAGTATTTT.

The genes are TRBV19 and TRBJ2-1, with TRBD1 identical over 8 bases. This CDR3 is built from 15 residues. Germline CDR1 LNHDA, CDR2 SQIVND (reference sequence). V was pared by 6 bases and J by 2 bases, with 6 bases of the junction left unmatched. The CDR3 DNA follows: TGTGCCAGTAGCCTTGGACAGGGCGCCTACAATGAGCAGTTCTTC. Translating it yields CASSLGQGAYNEQFF. Using reference TRBV19 and TRBJ2-1 for the parts outside the CDR3, the full variable domain is DGGITQSPKYLFRKEGQNVTLSCEQNLNHDAMYWYRQDPGQGLRLIYYSQIVNDFQKGDIAEGYSVSREKKESFPLTVTSAQKNPTAFYLCASSLGQGAYNEQFFGPGTRLTVL.

This chain's CDR3 is CASSLLQTRASYNEQFF. CDR3 DNA sequence: TGTGCCAGCAGTTTACTCCAGACACGAGCCTCCTACAATGAGCAGTTCTTC. The chain uses TRBV27 and TRBJ2-1; no clear D. Germline V gene data show CDR1 as MNHEY and CDR2 as SMNVEV (reference sequence). The ends were cut back, 2 bases at V and 0 bases at J, with 14 bases in the middle. This CDR3 spans 17 amino acids.

This rearrangement joins TRBV19 to TRBJ1-2, with TRBD1 as a possible D gene (6 bases). CDR1 LNHDA and CDR2 SQIVND come from the germline V gene (reference sequence). The CDR3 is 15 amino acids. Trimming cost V 3 bases and J 4 bases, with 15 bases left between them. Here the CDR3 DNA reads TGTGCCAGTAGTATTCAGGGGTCATACTCCTATGGCTACACCTTC. It codes for CASSIQGSYSYGYTF.

The rearrangement joins TRBV27 to TRBJ1-2, with 9 bases aligning to TRBD1. The junction had 8 bases not matched to a gene; V was cut back by 7 bases and J by 8 bases. There are 13 residues in the CDR3. Germline CDR1 MNHEY, CDR2 SMNVEV (reference sequence). As DNA, the CDR3 is TGTGCCAGCACACCGGGACAGGGTTACGGCTACACCTTC. It codes for CASTPGQGYGYTF.

This chain connects TRBV5-8 to TRBJ1-4, with 9 bases matching TRBD1. CDR3 length: 20 residues. V lost 1 base and J lost 0; bases outside the gene matches: 13. CDR1 is SGHTS, CDR2 YDEGEE, per germline. The CDR3 here is CASSLLVVWTGDSTNEKLFF. Written as DNA, the CDR3 is TGTGCCAGCAGCTTGTTGGTCGTCTGGACAGGGGATTCAACTAATGAAAAACTGTTTTTT.

The CDR3 is CATSRFLSGDNEQFF. The CDR3 coding sequence is TGTGCCACCAGCAGGTTCCTATCGGGTGACAATGAGCAGTTCTTC. This chain uses TRBV15 with TRBJ2-1; D remains ambiguous. Trimming took off 3 bases at V and 5 bases at J, with 14 bases between the two ends. This CDR3 contains 15 residues. CDR1 and CDR2 from the germline V gene are LNHNV and YYDKDF (reference sequence).

The chain carries TRBV9 and TRBJ1-2; TRBD1 might be the D (6 bases). Germline lookup yields CDR1 SGDLS and CDR2 YYNGEE. V lost 0 bases and J 4 bases, leaving 13 bases between the germline ends. The CDR3 has 15 residues. The chain's CDR3 is CASSVDHRVAYGYTF. CDR3 coding DNA: TGTGCCAGCAGCGTAGATCACAGGGTGGCCTATGGCTACACCTTC.

The chain combines TRBV4-1 with TRBJ2-5; 7 bases are shared with TRBD1. V gave up 3 bases and J gave up 5 bases; unmatched junction bases: 9. This CDR3 has 15 residues. Germline V gives CDR1 MGHRA, CDR2 YSYEKL. The CDR3 DNA is TGCGCCAGCAGCCATTCACAGGGGAAGTTGGAGACCCAGTACTTC. This encodes CASSHSQGKLETQYF.

This clone is judged medium-sized. V gene TRBV18 combines with J gene TRBJ1-2; 7 bases line up with TRBD1. From germline, CDR1 is KGHSH and CDR2 LQKENI. V lost 3 bases to trimming and J lost 6 bases; unmatched junction nucleotides: 7. The CDR3 has 14 amino acids. DNA for the CDR3: TGTGCCAGCTCACCCCTGGACAGGTTCCATGGCTACACCTTC. Its translation: CASSPLDRFHGYTF.

This clone has just one count. The V gene is TRBV7-2, the J gene TRBJ2-1, with D possibly matching TRBD1 (5 bases). Germline V gene data show CDR1 as SGHTA and CDR2 as FQGNSA. The CDR3 sequence is 17 residues long. Between the trimmed V and J ends, which lost 1 base and 1 base, there was a span of 14 bases. In nucleotides, the CDR3 is TGTGCCAGCAGCTTAGAGCCAGGGCTGATGTCCTACAATGAGCAGTTCTTC. It translates to CASSLEPGLMSYNEQFF.

The rearrangement links TRBV6-1 to TRBJ1-5; no definite D call. V lost 2 bases to trimming and J lost 0 bases, with 8 bases between them. The germline V gene has CDR1 MNHNS and CDR2 SASEGT. The CDR3 sequence is 15 residues long. The CDR3 region is CASSETRDSNQPQHF. DNA for the CDR3: TGTGCCAGCAGTGAAACGAGGGATAGCAATCAGCCCCAGCATTTT.

The rearrangement links TRBV5-4 to TRBJ2-5; 12 nucleotides match TRBD2. The trim removed 6 bases at V and 3 bases at J, leaving 3 bases unmatched. CDR3 size: 14 residues. Germline V gene sequence: CDR1 SGHNT, CDR2 YYREEE (reference sequence). Written as DNA, the CDR3 is TGTGCCAGCAACCTAGCGGGAGGGAAAGAGACCCAGTACTTC. Translated: CASNLAGGKETQYF. Variable domain in full (rest from reference TRBV5-4 and TRBJ2-5): ETGVTQSPTHLIKTRGQQVTLRCSSQSGHNTVSWYQQALGQGPQFIFQYYREEENGRGNFPPRFSGLQFPNYSSELNVNALELDDSALYLCASNLAGGKETQYFGPGTRLLVL.

Note on this clone: The junction departs from germline at one end; a sequencing error may be responsible. The chain combines TRBV13 with TRBJ1-3; TRBD1 agrees at 9 bases. This CDR3 contains 12 residues. Germline CDR1 is PRHDT and CDR2 is FYEKMQ (reference sequence). The CDR3 region has the DNA TGTGCCAGCAGTGTTACCCGGGACAGGGTTATATTT. Translated, it gives CASSVTRDRVIF.

The chain employs TRBV6-1 and TRBJ1-3; D is uncertain. V was cut by 2 bases and J by 4 bases, with 15 bases left in between. This CDR3 comprises 16 residues. Germline V gives CDR1 MNHNS, CDR2 SASEGT. CDR3 DNA: TGTGCCAGCAGTGAATCGCGGGGAGATTGGGGAAACACCATATATTTT. Translated: CASSESRGDWGNTIYF.

The sample holds one count of this clone. V usage is TRBV28 and J usage is TRBJ2-7; 8 nucleotides match TRBD1. V lost 5 bases and J lost 4; bases outside the gene matches: 10. The CDR3 length is 15 residues. Germline lookup yields CDR1 MDHEN and CDR2 SYDVKM. The CDR3 DNA follows: TGTGCCAGCAGTCGTTCCTACAGACAGGGGTACGAGCAGTACTTC. This gives the protein CASSRSYRQGYEQYF. The variable domain in full, completed from reference TRBV28 and TRBJ2-7, reads DVKVTQSSRYLVKRTGEKVFLECVQDMDHENMFWYRQDPGLGLRLIYFSYDVKMKEKGDIPEGYSVSREKKERFSLILESASTNQTSMYLCASSRSYRQGYEQYFGPGTRLTVT.

The rearrangement links TRBV29-1 to TRBJ2-1; D might be TRBD1 (6 bases). CDR1 is SQVTM, CDR2 ANQGSEA, per germline. Trimming left V 3 bases short and J 2 bases short, with 14 bases between. The CDR3 has 15 residues. The CDR3 protein is CSVEGQGFPYNEQFF. The DNA of the CDR3 is TGCAGCGTTGAGGGGCAGGGGTTCCCCTACAATGAGCAGTTCTTC.

In its sample, this clone was seen a few times. The V gene is TRBV7-9, the J gene TRBJ1-6; 7 bases fit TRBD1. This CDR3 is 17 amino acids long. Unmatched junction bases numbered 8, after V lost 5 bases and J lost 1 base. Germline values: CDR1 SEHNR, CDR2 FQNEAQ (reference sequence). The CDR3 DNA is TGTGCCAGCAGCCCCGCGGCAGGGGGATCCTATAATTCACCCCTCCACTTT. Its protein is CASSPAAGGSYNSPLHF.

J is TRBJ1-2 and V is TRBV2; the match to TRBD1 covers 7 bases. V was clipped by 10 bases and J by 0 bases; unmatched bases: 5. Germline values: CDR1 SNHLY, CDR2 FYNNEI. CDR3 size: 13 residues. CDR3 loop: CAIRDRSNYGYTF. CDR3 DNA: TGTGCCATCCGGGACAGATCTAACTATGGCTACACCTTC. Variable domain in full (rest from reference TRBV2 and TRBJ1-2): EPEVTQTPSHQVTQMGQEVILRCVPISNHLYFYWYRQILGQKVEFLVSFYNNEISEKSEIFDDQFSVERPDGSNFTLKIRSTKLEDSAMYFCAIRDRSNYGYTFGSGTRLTVV.

The J gene is TRBJ2-1, the V gene TRBV9; TRBD2 aligns across 12 bases. The V gene's germline CDR1 is SGDLS and CDR2 YYNGEE. The V and J ends lost 3 bases and 4 bases, in that order; junction bases with no gene match: 5. There are 16 residues in the CDR3. DNA for the CDR3: TGTGCCAGCAGCGCCCCCGGGACTAGCGGGTACAATGAGCAGTTCTTC. Translated, it gives CASSAPGTSGYNEQFF.

This chain uses TRBV6-5 with TRBJ1-1, with D possibly matching TRBD1 (6 bases). The CDR3 loop spans 13 amino acids. V lost 4 bases, J lost 1 base, and 7 bases lay in between. The germline CDR1 and CDR2 sequences are MNHEY and SVGAGI. CDR3 DNA sequence: TGTGCCAGCAGTTCAGGGGAGAACACTGAAGCTTTCTTT. This translates into CASSSGENTEAFF.